A selection of T cell receptor beta chains follows, all from one sample in a study of CD8 T cells in Susac syndrome. One entry per CDR3 protein, called by TCRdb with MiXCR from the immunoSEQ multiplex PCR reads. The data hold approximately 170,000 distinct CDR3 sequences, with approximately 95% observed a single time. Sample: CD4+ T cells from PBMCs. The receptors shown here come from a human donor with multiple sclerosis. CDR3s include the opening cysteine and the closing phenylalanine or tryptophan. D genes are given only for firm matches.

D	V	length	J	DNA	CDR3
NA	TRBV7-3	12	TRBJ1-5	TGTGCCAGCAGCCCAATGAATCAGCCCCAGCATTTT	CASSPMNQPQHF
NA	TRBV10-1	13	TRBJ2-1	TGCGCCAGCAGGCGACAGTCCGGCGATGAGCAGTTCTTC	CASRRQSGDEQFF
NA	TRBV2	12	TRBJ1-3	TGTGCCAGCAGCTGGGGAGGAAACACCATATATTTT	CASSWGGNTIYF
NA	TRBV5-6	15	TRBJ2-7	TGTGCCAGCAGCAACATCCGGGGAATGATCTACGAGCAGTACTTC	CASSNIRGMIYEQYF
TRBD2	TRBV29-1	13	TRBJ2-3	TGCAGTGGGACTCCGGGAGGAGCAGATACGCAGTATTTT	CSGTPGGADTQYF
TRBD2	TRBV2	14	TRBJ2-1	TGTGCCAGCAGTGGGACTAGCGGGAGGAATGAGCAGTTCTTC	CASSGTSGRNEQFF
NA	TRBV5-6	16	TRBJ2-5	TGTGCCAGCAGCTTGCTGTCCGGAGTATATGCAGAGACCCAGTACTTC	CASSLLSGVYAETQYF
NA	TRBV7-7	14	TRBJ2-2	TGTGCCAGCAGCCCCCTTTTCGACACCGGGGAGCTGTTTTTT	CASSPLFDTGELFF
NA	TRBV15	13	TRBJ2-5	TGTGCCACCAGCAGAGATGACCTACAGACCCAGTACTTC	CATSRDDLQTQYF
NA	TRBV28	13	TRBJ1-1	TGTGCCAGCAAGTTCAACCTGAACACTGAAGCTTTCTTT	CASKFNLNTEAFF
NA	TRBV5-1	14	TRBJ1-2	TGCGCCAGCAGCTTGGAGGGGGAGGCGAATGGCTACACCTTC	CASSLEGEANGYTF
NA	TRBV7-2	13	TRBJ2-5	TGTGCCAGCAGCTTGGGTCGGAAAGAGACCCAGTACTTC	CASSLGRKETQYF
NA	TRBV5-6	14	TRBJ2-1	TGTGCCAGCAGCCAGGACCGATCCTACAATGAGCAGTTCTTC	CASSQDRSYNEQFF
NA	TRBV11-2	14	TRBJ2-5	TGTGCCAGCAGTGGCGGCCCCCACCGGGAGACCCAGTACTTC	CASSGGPHRETQYF
NA	TRBV3-1	14	TRBJ1-2	TGTGCCAGCAGCCAAGTGGTTGCCGACTATGGCTACACCTTC	CASSQVVADYGYTF
NA	TRBV12-3/TRBV12-4	16	TRBJ1-4	TGTGCCAGCAACCAGCTTCAGGGTACGGGGAACGAAAAACTGTTTTTT	CASNQLQGTGNEKLFF
TRBD2	TRBV19	14	TRBJ2-2	TGTGCCAGTAGTCGGACTAGCGGGATTGGGGAGCTGTTTTTT	CASSRTSGIGELFF
TRBD1	TRBV7-8	14	TRBJ1-1	TGTGCCAGCAGCAGACGACAGGGTAACGCTGAAGCTTTCTTT	CASSRRQGNAEAFF
TRBD2	TRBV12-3/TRBV12-4	15	TRBJ2-2	TGTGCCAGCAGTCCTAGCGGGAGGGGGCCCGGGGAGCTGTTTTTT	CASSPSGRGPGELFF
NA	TRBV13	15	TRBJ2-1	TGTGCCAGCAGCCCAGGACTAAGCTCCTACAATGAGCAGTTCTTC	CASSPGLSSYNEQFF
TRBD1	TRBV5-1	15	TRBJ2-2	TGCGCCAGCCGTCCCGGACAGGGGTGGACCGGGGAGCTGTTTTTT	CASRPGQGWTGELFF
NA	TRBV5-1	12	TRBJ1-1	TGCGCCAGCAGCTTGGGAGGGAGAGAAGCTTTCTTT	CASSLGGREAFF
NA	TRBV5-6	15	TRBJ2-2	TGTGCCAGCAGCTTCCCGGACAGGAACACCGGGGAGCTGTTTTTT	CASSFPDRNTGELFF
NA	TRBV4-3	16	TRBJ2-7	TGCGCCAGCAGCCAAGTCCTAGGGACTCCTTCCTACGAGCAGTACTTC	CASSQVLGTPSYEQYF
NA	TRBV12-3/TRBV12-4	14	TRBJ2-7	TGTGCCAGCAGCTTCCACGGGGGTAGCTACGAGCAGTACTTC	CASSFHGGSYEQYF
NA	TRBV11-2	15	TRBJ1-5	TGTGCCAGCACCCTGGGGGAGGGAAGAGGTCAGCCCCAGCATTTT	CASTLGEGRGQPQHF
NA	TRBV7-2	14	TRBJ2-7	TGTGCCAGCAGCCCCACAGGGTTGAGAAACGAGCAGTACTTC	CASSPTGLRNEQYF